This T cell receptor (beta chain) is from a study of PD-1 blockade in classical Hodgkin lymphoma (dated by TCRdb to 2018 to 2021). Notes on the research overall: Nivolumab dosing was 3 mg/kg intravenously every 2 weeks, continuing until either disease progression or unacceptable toxicity. To define a peripheral blood immune signature of response to PD-1 blockade in classical Hodgkin lymphoma, the study combined TCR beta sequencing with CyTOF. What the work shows at the level of the full study, not this receptor alone: Among trial patients, those achieving complete response had baseline diversity similar to that of newly diagnosed patients, while diversity was significantly lower in partial responders and progressors. Lower diversity was observed in patients in whom nivolumab was started less than 1 year after ASCT, and these patients were excluded from later analyses so that confounding by immune reconstitution would be avoided. A significant rise by C4D1 was seen in CD4+ but not CD8+ TCR diversity (p=0.0027 vs p=0.16), with the rise being most apparent in complete responders (p=0.02). The study was restricted to a single clinical trial cohort, and the causes of repertoire differences, possibly disease activity or prior therapy, were left undefined. Newly diagnosed patients were reported to have lower baseline TCR diversity than healthy donors, and relapsed/refractory patients were reported to have lower baseline TCR diversity still.

As concerns this clone: The clone's antigen remains unknown. The sample holds no much larger clone one base away, and base qualities are not on file.

The germline V gene sets CDR1 to LGHNA and CDR2 to YSLEER. Trimming accounts for 4 bases at V and 4 bases at J, while the number of junction bases matched to no gene is 5. The CDR3 starts with the cysteine, ends with the phenylalanine, and has 15 residues. This entry keeps only the CDR3 DNA: 45 bases, framed from base 1. Genomic DNA was isolated using the Qiagen DNeasy kit from unsorted PBMCs as well as from negatively selected CD4+ and CD8+ fractions. TCR beta CDR3 regions were amplified by immunoSEQ multiplex PCR using primers annealing to V and J segments. A synthetic immune receptor repertoire was used to minimize amplification bias, and any remaining bias was removed computationally after sequencing. The authors' pipeline ran thus. Custom Python scripts were used to quantify repertoire diversity as the Shannon entropy index. Unsorted, CD4+ and CD8+ repertoires were examined separately, except in combined analyses, for which CD4+ and CD8+ sequences were merged in silico. Clonal expansion was defined as at least a 2-fold frequency increase after treatment relative to C1D1, with a pseudocount of 0.5 for undetected baseline clones. Clones with 0 or 1 copy at C1D1 were defined as singleton clones, while clones with 2 or more copies were defined as non-singleton clones. Clones expanded in unsorted samples were labelled as CD4+, CD8+ or unknown by matching protein sequences in sorted samples from the same patient. Wilcoxon tests on paired samples were used to test changes in diversity from C1D1 to C4D1. TCRdb took this table from immuneACCESS and kept in-frame rearrangements with V and J called. Such tables lack part of the clones; where checked against another copy, unresolved V genes explain under half of the gap, and the rest is unexplained. That table is the source of V, J and clone size, and D and trimming were worked out from the DNA. Recorded for this sample are about 17,000 clones; approximately 70% of them occurred a single time. Approximately 2.7% of the sample is taken by the ten largest.

In the paper's terms, the time point label means: cycle 4 day 1 (C4D1), after 6 weeks of nivolumab. Every trial patient had relapsed following autologous stem cell transplantation, and prior brentuximab vedotin exposure was what differed among cohorts A, B and C. Using a Miltenyi CD4+ T cell isolation kit, CD4+ T cells were purified from thawed PBMCs through magnetic negative selection. The trial cohort was composed of about 58 patients with relapsed/refractory classical Hodgkin lymphoma, for whom complete response, partial response or progressive disease was recorded as best overall response. Single-agent nivolumab was administered to trial patients in the multi-cohort phase II CheckMate 205 trial. An independent review committee assessed best overall response using the 2007 International Working Group response criteria. Trial PBMCs were collected just before the start of nivolumab (C1D1) and during therapy at cycle 2 day 1 and cycle 4 day 1. After peripheral blood was drawn into 8 mL Vacutainer Cell Preparation Tubes, PBMCs were isolated by centrifugation and then cryopreserved. Purified CD4+ and CD8+ fractions were prepared only for cases in which an additional PBMC sample was available. Magnetically labelled cells were depleted on LS columns in a quadroMACS separator, and the flow-through was collected as the purified fraction.

The chain links TRBV4-3 with TRBJ2-3; 10 junctional bases match TRBD1. The source is a human donor with classical Hodgkin lymphoma. Specimen: CD4+ T cells from blood, collected before the fourth cycle of nivolumab. The bases read TGCGCCAGCAGCCCCCGACAGGGGGCATCAGATACGCAGTATTTT. Its protein reads: CASSPRQGASDTQYF.